What follows is one TCR beta chain and its context. What it binds is not known. This specimen belongs to a study of cytomegalovirus exposure and HLA in healthy donors. From germline, CDR1 is SGHRS and CDR2 YFSETQ. CDR3 size: 14 residues. V gave up 1 base and J gave up 4 bases, with 12 bases separating them. Regarding the study as a whole: V- and J-gene trimming of TCR beta was linked (in a later analysis) to a missense DCLRE1C variant. Accurate predictions that matched the HLA-A and HLA-B alleles of most subjects were reportedly made from TCR beta sequences.

PCR primers comprised 60 Vbeta and 13 Jbeta primers. Clones were read by immunoSEQ multiplex PCR, and TCRdb kept only the in-frame ones, dropping some. Seen here are 160,000 or so clones, about 85% observed once, and the top ten hold approximately 1.2%. The chain couples TRBV5-1 to TRBJ2-7; D unresolved. Specimen: PBMCs. This sequence originates from a man aged 45 to 65 in good health and CMV-seropositive. CDR3 region: CASSLTTLAYEQYF. In DNA form, the CDR3 reads TGCGCCAGCAGCTTGACTACACTGGCATACGAGCAGTACTTC. Drawing the rest from reference TRBV5-1 and TRBJ2-7, the complete variable domain is KAGVTQTPRYLIKTRGQQVTLSCSPISGHRSVSWYQQTPGQGLQFLFEYFSETQRNKGNFPGRFSGRQFSNSRSEMNVSTLELGDSALYLCASSLTTLAYEQYFGPGTRLTVT.